This T cell receptor (beta chain) is from a study of cytomegalovirus exposure and HLA in healthy donors. Overall study results and limits: The authors listed approximately 160 TCR beta chains as cytomegalovirus-associated. Published work reported that the classifier diagnosed cytomegalovirus status with high specificity and sensitivity.

PCR involved 60 Vbeta and 13 Jbeta primers. Clones were sequenced by immunoSEQ multiplex PCR, and TCRdb holds only the in-frame ones, with some missing. The sample has nearly 110,000 clones; around four fifths are singletons. The ends were cut back, 1 base at V and 4 bases at J, with 16 bases in the middle. Germline loops: CDR1 SEHNR, CDR2 FQNEAQ (reference sequence). CDR3 length equals 16 residues. Concerning this clone: Its specificity is not known.

The sequence was obtained from a man aged 50 to 59 in good health and CMV-seronegative. The chain carries TRBV7-9 and TRBJ1-2, with a possible D match to TRBD1 (5 bases). Specimen: PBMCs. CDR3 region: CASSLGNGQGLYGYTF. For the CDR3, the DNA is TGTGCCAGCAGCTTAGGGAATGGTCAGGGCCTCTATGGCTACACCTTC.